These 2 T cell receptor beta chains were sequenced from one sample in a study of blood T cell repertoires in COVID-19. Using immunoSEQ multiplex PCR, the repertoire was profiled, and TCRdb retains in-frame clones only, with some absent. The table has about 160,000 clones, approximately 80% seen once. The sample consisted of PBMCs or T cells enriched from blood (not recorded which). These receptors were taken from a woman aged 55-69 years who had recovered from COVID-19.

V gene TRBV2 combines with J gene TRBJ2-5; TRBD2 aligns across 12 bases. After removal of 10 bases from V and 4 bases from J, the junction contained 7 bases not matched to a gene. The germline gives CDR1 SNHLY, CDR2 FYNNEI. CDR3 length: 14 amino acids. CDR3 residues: CATSKLAGGETQYF. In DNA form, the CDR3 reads TGTGCCACCTCGAAACTAGCGGGAGGAGAGACCCAGTACTTC. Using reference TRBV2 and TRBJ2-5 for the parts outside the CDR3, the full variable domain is EPEVTQTPSHQVTQMGQEVILRCVPISNHLYFYWYRQILGQKVEFLVSFYNNEISEKSEIFDDQFSVERPDGSNFTLKIRSTKLEDSAMYFCATSKLAGGETQYFGPGTRLLVL.

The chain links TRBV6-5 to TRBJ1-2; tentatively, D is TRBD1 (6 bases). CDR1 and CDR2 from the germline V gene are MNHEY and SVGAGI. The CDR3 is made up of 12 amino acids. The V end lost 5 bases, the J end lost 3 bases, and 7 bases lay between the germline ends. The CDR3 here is CASSRQDYGYTF. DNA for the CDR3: TGTGCCAGCAGTCGACAGGACTATGGCTACACCTTC.